Sequencing of this T cell receptor (beta chain) was carried out in a study of T cell responses to AZD1222 COVID-19 vaccine. For this clone: Its specificity is not known. One end of the junction does not line up with germline, which may come from a read error.

This table comes from immunoSEQ multiplex PCR, and its TCRdb copy is limited to in-frame clones, with some not included. Of some 86,000 clones listed, around four fifths are singletons. CDR1 SSHAT and CDR2 FNYEAQ come from the germline V gene (reference sequence). The CDR3 length is 15 residues. Study-level results: Donors were largely white British and mainly female; clonal diversity was possibly underestimated. The study found Spike-specific TCR breadth and depth rose after two AZD1222 doses. It was only after the peak T cell response that any repertoires were sampled.

The chain combines TRBV7-7 with TRBJ2-1, with D perhaps TRBD2 (6 bases). The receptor was isolated from an adult in good health. The starting material was peripheral blood, obtained on day 0 of AZD1222 vaccination. The DNA for the CDR3 is TGTGCTAGCAGCCAAGGGCGGGGTTCCTACAATGAGCAGTTCTTC. This codes for CASSQGRGSYNEQFF.